This is a list of T cell receptor beta chains from one sample in a study of T cells in Graves' hyperthyroidism and ophthalmopathy. Each CDR3 protein is one row after TCRdb ran MiXCR on the multiplex PCR reads. The sample includes roughly 400,000 distinct CDR3 sequences, just under 25% of them seen just once. The sequencing input was blood. These receptor sequences come from a man aged 45-65 years with Graves' hyperthyroidism. CDR3s leave out the opening cysteine and the closing phenylalanine or tryptophan. Rows may omit the clone size; those that give it use once, few, many or a size class.

V gene	clone size	J gene	CDR3 protein
TRBV19	.	TRBJ2-2	ASSTGTYTGELF
TRBV6-1	many	TRBJ1-1	ATTLVSLNTEAF
TRBV20-1	many	TRBJ2-5	SASHPTGTSGEETQY
TRBV20-1	few	TRBJ2-1	SANLAGLYNEQF
TRBV6-2/TRBV6-3	.	TRBJ2-1	ASSYSISIYEQF
TRBV2	.	TRBJ1-2	ASSPNDAFRGYT
TRBV10-3	.	TRBJ1-2	AISESSGYT
TRBV5-1	few	TRBJ2-1	ASRRDRAYNEQF
TRBV27	.	TRBJ1-6	ASSNSDSGNSPLH
TRBV7-3	few	TRBJ2-2	ASSFEASMGTGELF
TRBV2	.	TRBJ1-4	ASSGDRVEKLF
TRBV20-1	few	TRBJ2-7	SASGSPYEQY
TRBV20-1	few	TRBJ2-3	SAREGHTDTQY
TRBV28	.	TRBJ2-7	ASSLPGTSGNYEQY